A single sample is the source of the 5 T cell receptor beta chains below, sequenced in a study of blood T cell repertoires in COVID-19. Sequenced by immunoSEQ multiplex PCR; TCRdb stores in-frame clones only, minus some. The table shows under 300,000 clones, with more than 85% occurring only once. The sample taken for sequencing was peripheral blood. The receptor set was obtained from a man in his late teens or twenties with active or convalescent COVID-19.

The gene calls are TRBV10-3 and TRBJ2-3; D perhaps matches TRBD1 (6 bases). This CDR3 spans 14 amino acids. The ends were cut back, 5 bases at V and 6 bases at J, with 15 bases in the middle. Looked up from germline, CDR1 is ENHRY and CDR2 is SYGVKD. The CDR3 reads CAISPITGTDTQYF. The CDR3 DNA follows: TGTGCCATCAGTCCAATAACAGGGACCGATACGCAGTATTTT.

V gene TRBV3-1 (or the pseudogene TRBV3-2) combines with J gene TRBJ2-5, with D perhaps TRBD2 (6 bases). V gave up 6 bases and J gave up 5 bases, with 7 bases separating them. In germline, CDR1 is LGHDT, CDR2 YNNKEL (reference sequence). CDR3 length: 11 residues. CDR3 in amino acids: CASRRGETQYF. The CDR3 nucleotides are TGTGCCAGCAGACGGGGGGAGACCCAGTACTTC.

The count of this clone is one. The chain is built from TRBV19 and TRBJ1-3; D is possibly TRBD1 (6 bases). There are 14 residues in the CDR3. V was shortened by 6 bases and J by 7 bases, with 16 bases between the two germline ends. Germline V CDR1 and CDR2: LNHDA, SQIVND (reference sequence). In nucleotides, the CDR3 is TGTGCCAGTAGGACATCGGGACATGGGAACACCATATATTTT. It encodes CASRTSGHGNTIYF.

This sequence joins TRBV4-3 and TRBJ2-7, with a weak D call TRBD2 (5 bases). With 0 bases removed from V and 6 bases from J, the gap between germline ends came to 12 bases. The CDR3 extends over 14 amino acids. Germline values: CDR1 LGHNA, CDR2 YSLEER. CDR3 nucleotide sequence: TGCGCCAGCAGCCAAGACTGGAGGTCGGCCGAGCAGTACTTC. Its translation: CASSQDWRSAEQYF.

A single count supports this clone. The CDR3 DNA reads TGTGCCAGCAGCGCGACAAAGGATAGCAATCAGCCCCAGCATTTT. Its protein product is CASSATKDSNQPQHF. The chain uses TRBV5-6 and TRBJ1-5; no clear D gene. V was pared by 4 bases and J by 0 bases, with 11 bases between. The CDR3 extends over 15 amino acids. Germline values: CDR1 SGHDT, CDR2 YYEEEE.